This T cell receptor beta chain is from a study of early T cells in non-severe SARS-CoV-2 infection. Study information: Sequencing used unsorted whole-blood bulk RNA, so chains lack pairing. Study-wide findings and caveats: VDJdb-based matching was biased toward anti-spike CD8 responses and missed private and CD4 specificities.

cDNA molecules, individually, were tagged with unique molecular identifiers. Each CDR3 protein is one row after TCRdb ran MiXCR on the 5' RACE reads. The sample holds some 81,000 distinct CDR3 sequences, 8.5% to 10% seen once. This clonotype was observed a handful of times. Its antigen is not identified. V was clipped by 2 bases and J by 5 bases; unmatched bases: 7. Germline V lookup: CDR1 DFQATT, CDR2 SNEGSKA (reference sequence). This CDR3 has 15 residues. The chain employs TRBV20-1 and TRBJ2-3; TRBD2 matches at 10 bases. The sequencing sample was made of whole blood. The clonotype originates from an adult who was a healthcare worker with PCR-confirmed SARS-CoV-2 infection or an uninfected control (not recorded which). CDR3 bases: TGCAGTGCTAGAAGGGGGACTAGCGCACTAGATACGCAGTATTTT. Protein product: CSARRGTSALDTQYF.